These T cell receptor beta chains were read from a single sample in a study of shared clonotypes between healthy human individuals. Using immunoSEQ multiplex PCR, the repertoire was profiled, and TCRdb retains in-frame clones only, with some absent. The sample records some 2.4 million clones, 93% being singletons. Input material: naive CD4+ T cells from PBMCs. The source is a man younger than 35 in good health. Some clones in this sample may be carry-over from other donors' samples. CDR3s include the opening cysteine and the closing phenylalanine or tryptophan. The D gene is left open where the match is weak. Clone size appears in some rows only: once, few, many, or a class for an expanded clone.

j_call clone_size v_call d_call cdr3_nt cdr3_aa
TRBJ2-7 once TRBV7-2 NA TGTGCCAGCAGGTCCGGTGTGACGGATCCAACTACAGGTTCGGGAGAGCAGTACTTC CASRSGVTDPTTGSGEQYF
TRBJ2-4 NA TRBV5-4 TRBD1 TGTGCCAGCAGCTTCGGACAGGGACAAAACATTCAGTACTTC CASSFGQGQNIQYF
TRBJ1-6 NA TRBV30 NA TGTGCCTGGAGTGTACTAGAGCTCAGGGATTCACCCCTCCACTTT CAWSVLELRDSPLHF
TRBJ1-2 once TRBV28 NA TGTGCCAGCACCATGGGGGTGTCTGAACACTATGGCTACACCTTC CASTMGVSEHYGYTF
TRBJ2-2 NA TRBV5-1 NA TGCGCCAGCAGCGAACCTCGAAAGCGCCCCCGGGGCGGGGAGCTGTTTTTT CASSEPRKRPRGGELFF
TRBJ2-3 NA TRBV7-3 NA TGTGCCAGCAGCTTGGGTCGGACAGCGAGCACAGATACGCAGTATTTT CASSLGRTASTDTQYF
TRBJ1-1 NA TRBV5-1 NA TGCGCCAGCAGCTTGGACGGGCATGACGCTGAAGCTTTCTTT CASSLDGHDAEAFF
TRBJ2-2 NA TRBV6-4 NA TGTGCCAGCAGTGAGACGCAAAGCGGGACCGGGGAGCTGTTTTTT CASSETQSGTGELFF
TRBJ1-3 NA TRBV2 NA TGTGCCAGCAGTGACCAAGGCTCTGGAAACACCATATATTTT CASSDQGSGNTIYF
TRBJ2-7 NA TRBV11-2 TRBD2 TGTGCCAGCAGCCCGAGTCTAGGTATTGAGCGGGAGATTTTGTACTTC CASSPSLGIEREILYF
TRBJ2-5 NA TRBV27 NA TGTGCCAGCAGTTTGGGGCGAGAGGGGACGCCTCGCCAAGAGACCCAGTACTTC CASSLGREGTPRQETQYF
TRBJ2-7 NA TRBV7-9 TRBD2 TGTGCCAGCAGCCTGCTAGCGGGAGGGCCGTCTGAGCAGTACTTC CASSLLAGGPSEQYF
TRBJ1-2 NA TRBV30 NA TGTGCCTGGAGACTCGACGGCCTCTATGGCTACACCTTC CAWRLDGLYGYTF
TRBJ1-5 NA TRBV19 NA TGTGCCAGTAGTGAGAGGCAACAGCCCCAGCATTTT CASSERQQPQHF
TRBJ2-4 NA TRBV6-1 NA TGTGCCAGCAGTGAAGGATGGGGTCAAGCCAAAAACATTCAGTACTTC CASSEGWGQAKNIQYF
TRBJ2-3 NA TRBV28 TRBD2 TGTGCCAGCAGTGAGGCGCGGGAGGTCCCGGATACGCAGTATTTT CASSEAREVPDTQYF
TRBJ2-3 NA TRBV7-9 NA TGTGCCAGCAGCTTCCCTCAGGGCGGGAAGCCAGATACGCAGTATTTT CASSFPQGGKPDTQYF
TRBJ1-5 NA TRBV11-3 NA TGTGCCAGCAGCTTCTCAGATCAGCCCCAGCATTTT CASSFSDQPQHF
TRBJ2-1 NA TRBV19 TRBD2 TGTGCCAGTAGTATAGGCCCGGGACTAGCGTACAATGAGCAGTTCTTC CASSIGPGLAYNEQFF
TRBJ2-3 NA TRBV28 TRBD1 TGTGCCAGCAGTCCAGACAGGGGTTGGACAGATACGCAGTATTTT CASSPDRGWTDTQYF
TRBJ2-1 NA TRBV27 TRBD2 TGTGCCAGCAGTTTACTAGCGGGGTCTCGAGGCTACAATGAGCAGTTCTTC CASSLLAGSRGYNEQFF
TRBJ1-4 NA TRBV18 NA TGTGCCAGCTCACGAGCAACTAATGAAAAACTGTTTTTT CASSRATNEKLFF
TRBJ2-2 once TRBV2 NA TGTGCCAGCAGTGAAGCGCTGGGCCTGGGGACCGGGGAGCTGTTTTTT CASSEALGLGTGELFF
TRBJ1-2 NA TRBV7-9 NA TGTGCCAGCAGCCCCTCGGCGGGCCGAGGGGGCTACACCTTC CASSPSAGRGGYTF
TRBJ1-2 NA TRBV25-1 TRBD1 TGTGCCAGCCTAGGAGCAGGGGGTATCTATGGCTACACCTTC CASLGAGGIYGYTF
TRBJ1-1 once TRBV29-1 TRBD1 TGCAGCGTTGATTCGATAGTAAAGGGGGCGCTTTCTGAAGCTTTCTTT CSVDSIVKGALSEAFF
TRBJ1-4 once TRBV6-5 NA TGTGCCAGCAGCGACAGGAGTCTAAATGAAAAACTGTTTTTT CASSDRSLNEKLFF
TRBJ1-2 few TRBV5-4 NA TGTGCCAGCAGCCCGACATCGAGGGATGGCTACACCTTC CASSPTSRDGYTF
TRBJ2-1 NA TRBV18 TRBD2 TGTGCCAGCTCACCGCGGCTAGCGGGAGCCAATGAGCAGTTCTTC CASSPRLAGANEQFF
TRBJ2-1 NA TRBV18 NA TGTGCCAGCTCACCGGCGGCGGGAACTTACAATGAGCAGTTCTTC CASSPAAGTYNEQFF
TRBJ2-3 once TRBV19 TRBD2 TGTGCCAGTAGTATGATAGCGGGAGGAGTCCGTGCAGATACGCAGTATTTT CASSMIAGGVRADTQYF
TRBJ2-1 NA TRBV5-1 TRBD2 TGCGCCAGCAGCGGCGCTAGCGGGAGTTCCTACAATGAGCAGTTCTTC CASSGASGSSYNEQFF
TRBJ2-5 NA TRBV18 NA TGTGCCAGCTCACCAAGCGGGGACAGGGAGACCCAGTACTTC CASSPSGDRETQYF
TRBJ1-4 NA TRBV2 NA TGTGCCAGCAGCGCAATTTTGGGTGGAGAAAAACTGTTTTTT CASSAILGGEKLFF
TRBJ2-1 NA TRBV29-1 NA TGCAGCGCCCTTACCTACAATGAGCAGTTCTTC CSALTYNEQFF
TRBJ1-5 NA TRBV6-6 NA TGTGCCAGCAGTTACAGTCAGGGACCGTGGCAGCCCCAGCATTTT CASSYSQGPWQPQHF
TRBJ2-3 NA TRBV30 NA TGTGCCTGGATAAAAGGGGCCGATACGCAGTATTTT CAWIKGADTQYF
TRBJ1-1 NA TRBV5-1 NA TGCGCCAGCAGCCCCCTGGGGGCAACAGGCACTGAAGCTTTCTTT CASSPLGATGTEAFF
TRBJ1-2 NA TRBV7-8 NA TGTGCCAGCAGCTCGGGACAAAACTATGGCTACACCTTC CASSSGQNYGYTF
TRBJ1-1 few TRBV7-9 NA TGTGCCAGCAGCTCGGGGGTTGAAGCTTTCTTT CASSSGVEAFF
TRBJ2-1 NA TRBV5-1 TRBD2 TGCGCCAGCAGCTTGGCCATTTTTTGGGGCGGGAGGGCAACCAACAATGAGCAGTTCTTC CASSLAIFWGGRATNNEQFF
TRBJ2-1 NA TRBV12-5 NA TGTGCTAGTGGTTTGGACGGGGCCGGCTCCTACAATGAGCAGTTCTTC CASGLDGAGSYNEQFF
TRBJ2-5 NA TRBV28 TRBD2 TGTGCCAGCAGTTCAAGATGGGAGGGGCCCCAGTACTTC CASSSRWEGPQYF
TRBJ2-7 NA TRBV28 NA TGTGCCAGCAGTTTAAGTCAGATTACCTACGAGCAGTACTTC CASSLSQITYEQYF
TRBJ2-7 NA TRBV4-2 NA TGTGCCAGCAGCCAAGATCCCAGCCTCTCCTACGAGCAGTACTTC CASSQDPSLSYEQYF
TRBJ2-3 NA TRBV7-3 NA TGTGCCAGCAGCTTATGGGGGGAGACAGATACGCAGTATTTT CASSLWGETDTQYF
TRBJ2-3 NA TRBV4-1 TRBD2 TGCGCCAGCAGCCAGGGACTAGACCATACTAGCACAGATACGCAGTATTTT CASSQGLDHTSTDTQYF
TRBJ2-2 once TRBV18 TRBD2 TGTGCCAGCTCACCACCGGGACTAGCGGGATCTCTGGACACCGGGGAGCTGTTTTTT CASSPPGLAGSLDTGELFF
TRBJ2-2 once TRBV9 NA TGTGCCAGCAGCGCAACACAGGGTCGAGGGGAGCTGTTTTTT CASSATQGRGELFF
TRBJ2-7 NA TRBV6-6 TRBD2 TGTGCCAGCAGCCCACGGGGGGGACACAATTACGAGCAGTACTTC CASSPRGGHNYEQYF